This T cell receptor beta chain was captured in a study of blood T cell repertoires in COVID-19. Study at large: Material from acute and convalescent COVID-19 was sourced from the United States, Italy and Spain. T cells, B-cell-depleted T cells, or PBMCs provided the cDNA or gDNA that served as material.

Under the authors' procedure: Nucleated cell number was recorded as an estimate derived from reference gene primer amplification. Sequenced by immunoSEQ multiplex PCR; TCRdb stores in-frame clones only, minus some. V, J and clone size derive from that table, while D and trimming were established from the DNA sequence. The table includes approximately 300,000 clones, about 93% detected once. The germline V gene has CDR1 MNHEY and CDR2 SVGAGI. The CDR3 extends over 15 amino acids. V lost 0 bases, J lost 0 bases, and 8 bases lay in between. Patients from Seattle were sampled longitudinally, starting during active infection.

The TCR was taken from a woman aged 25 to 39 with COVID-19, enrolled during active disease. The sequenced sample was peripheral blood. The chain combines TRBV6-5 with TRBJ1-1; unclear D gene. CDR3 sequence reads: CASSYSQILNTEAFF. The CDR3 DNA sequence: TGTGCCAGCAGTTACTCGCAGATATTGAACACTGAAGCTTTCTTT.